Below are 26 T cell receptor beta chains sequenced from a single sample in a study of OX40 agonist ivuxolimab in advanced cancers. Libraries were prepared by immunoSEQ multiplex PCR; TCRdb keeps only in-frame clonotypes and omits some of them. The sample gives 77,000 or so clones, roughly 80% of which show up once; about 5% is in the top ten. Sequenced material: CD4+ or CD8+ T cells sorted from blood, taken in a trial of the OX40 agonist ivuxolimab. The receptors were sampled from an adult with an advanced solid tumor such as melanoma, head and neck, liver or kidney cancer.

The chain carries TRBV11-2 and TRBJ1-2; no reliable D call. Germline values: CDR1 SGHAT, CDR2 FQNNGV. CDR3 length equals 14 residues. V was trimmed by 5 bases and J by 2 bases, leaving 12 bases between them. CDR3 nucleotides: TGTGCCAGCAGCCAACGGCAGAACAACTATGGCTACACCTTC. It codes for CASSQRQNNYGYTF.

This clone has more than one count but fewer than ten. V is TRBV23-1 and J is TRBJ2-4; TRBD1 agrees at 8 bases. TRBV23-1 is assigned to the ORF class and has an uncertain function. The CDR3 runs 16 residues. V lost 3 bases and J lost 5; bases outside the gene matches: 9. CDR3 nucleotide sequence: TGCGCCAGCAGTCATCCGGACAGGGCCGCCCAAAACATTCAGTACTTC. It specifies CASSHPDRAAQNIQYF.

The V and J genes are TRBV21-1 and TRBJ2-4; the tabulated D call, TRBD1, remains unverified against the DNA. TRBV21-1 is a pseudogene locus. This CDR3 has 15 residues. The CDR3 sequence is CASSLNRAAKNIQYF. The DNA of the CDR3 is TGTGCCAGCAGCCTAAACAGGGCGGCCAAAAACATTCAGTACTTC.

This chain links TRBV15 with TRBJ2-7, with D uncertain. V was trimmed by 0 bases and J by 3 bases, leaving 12 bases between them. The CDR3 is made up of 15 amino acids. Germline-derived CDR1 and CDR2 are LNHNV and YYDKDF (reference sequence). This chain's CDR3 is CATSREVMTGYEQYF. DNA for the CDR3: TGTGCCACCAGCAGAGAAGTAATGACGGGCTACGAGCAGTACTTC.

The chain joins TRBV7-9 to TRBJ1-1; possibly TRBD1 for D (5 bases). The CDR3 is 13 amino acids. Per the germline V gene, CDR1 is SEHNR and CDR2 is FQNEAQ (reference sequence). V shed 0 bases and J shed 3 bases, with 5 bases lying between them. The CDR3 sequence: CASSLATDTEAFF. The CDR3 region has the DNA TGTGCCAGCAGCTTAGCGACAGACACTGAAGCTTTCTTT. Based on the CDR3 plus reference TRBV7-9 and TRBJ1-1, the full variable domain is DTGVSQNPRHKITKRGQNVTFRCDPISEHNRLYWYRQTLGQGPEFLTYFQNEAQLEKSRLLSDRFSAERPKGSFSTLEIQRTEQGDSAMYLCASSLATDTEAFFGQGTRLTVV.

This clone was counted a few times. This chain links TRBV18 with TRBJ1-1; tentatively, D is TRBD1 (5 bases). The V end lost 3 bases, the J end lost 4 bases, and 12 bases lay between the germline ends. The germline gives CDR1 KGHSH, CDR2 LQKENI. The CDR3 has 14 residues. For the CDR3, the DNA is TGTGCCAGCTCACCGAAGACAGCACCCACTGAAGCTTTCTTT. Translating gives CASSPKTAPTEAFF.

This rearrangement joins TRBV4-3 to TRBJ2-7, with D possibly being TRBD1 (5 bases). The CDR3 runs 15 residues. V was trimmed by 0 bases and J by 4 bases, leaving 13 bases between them. Germline V CDR1 and CDR2: LGHNA, YSLEER. CDR3 bases: TGCGCCAGCAGCCAAGATGCACAGGTTCTGTACGAGCAGTACTTC. Translated, it gives CASSQDAQVLYEQYF.

The V call is TRBV10-3, the J call TRBJ1-2; no reliable D call. The CDR3 is 14 amino acids. CDR1 ENHRY and CDR2 SYGVKD come from the germline V gene. Trimming took off 2 bases at V and 2 bases at J, with 9 bases between the two ends. The CDR3 loop is CAISEEFGNYGYTF. The CDR3 region has the DNA TGTGCCATCAGTGAGGAGTTCGGAAACTATGGCTACACCTTC.

This rearrangement joins TRBV27 to TRBJ2-3, with 12 bases lining up with TRBD2. The CDR3 contains 17 residues. The V and J ends lost 7 bases and 0 bases, in that order; junction bases with no gene match: 8. Per germline, CDR1 MNHEY and CDR2 SMNVEV (reference sequence). CDR3 DNA sequence: TGTGCCAGCAACCAGCCGGGACTAGCGGGCAGCACAGATACGCAGTATTTT. Translated: CASNQPGLAGSTDTQYF.

DNA of the CDR3: TGCGCCAGCAGCTCCTCCGCTAGCGGGGGTAGCGGGGAGCTGTTTTTT. This sequence encodes CASSSSASGGSGELFF. The chain combines TRBV5-1 with TRBJ2-2; 10 bases are shared with TRBD2. With V trimmed by 3 bases and J by 7 bases, 9 bases remained unmatched. CDR1 and CDR2 (germline): SGHRS, YFSETQ. The CDR3 contains 16 residues.

The chain combines TRBV29-1 with TRBJ2-7, with 13 bases identical to TRBD2. Germline lookup yields CDR1 SQVTM and CDR2 ANQGSEA. V trimming: 4 bases; J trimming: 3 bases; junction bases outside the gene matches: 3. CDR3 length: 14 amino acids. This chain's CDR3 is CSVAGTSGIYEQYF. CDR3 DNA: TGCAGCGTTGCCGGGACTAGCGGGATCTACGAGCAGTACTTC.

The rearrangement uses TRBV6-5 and TRBJ2-7; 7 positions match TRBD1. The CDR3 is made up of 14 amino acids. Germline CDR1 and CDR2: MNHEY and SVGAGI. V lost 4 bases, J lost 3 bases, and 6 bases stayed unmatched. The CDR3 DNA reads TGTGCCAGCAGTTTTTCCCGGGACAGCTACGAGCAGTACTTC. It translates to CASSFSRDSYEQYF.

The V call is TRBV5-4, the J call TRBJ1-4; 12 bases are shared with TRBD1. Losses at the gene ends were 0 bases for V and 8 bases for J; bases not matched to a gene: 2. Germline CDR1 SGHNT, CDR2 YYREEE (reference sequence). The CDR3 totals 15 residues. CDR3 sequence: CASSLVGTGGEKLFF. CDR3 DNA: TGTGCCAGCAGCTTGGTCGGGACAGGGGGCGAAAAACTGTTTTTT.

V gene TRBV19 combines with J gene TRBJ1-1, with TRBD1 identical over 8 bases. Germline V gives CDR1 LNHDA, CDR2 SQIVND (reference sequence). The CDR3 extends over 17 amino acids. The J segment lost 5 bases and the V segment lost 4 bases, leaving 15 bases of the junction unmatched. The CDR3 loop is CASSTRGTGNRGTEAFF. CDR3 nucleotide sequence: TGTGCCAGTAGTACCCGGGGGACAGGCAACAGGGGGACTGAAGCTTTCTTT.

This clone was detected a few times. This chain joins TRBV5-4 and TRBJ1-1, with D tentatively TRBD1 (6 bases). Trimming shortened V by 4 bases and J by 1 base, and 8 bases separated the two germline ends. CDR3 length: 13 residues. Per germline, CDR1 SGHNT and CDR2 YYREEE (reference sequence). This CDR3 reads CASSRTANTEAFF. In DNA form, the CDR3 reads TGTGCCAGCAGCCGGACAGCGAACACTGAAGCTTTCTTT.

This chain uses TRBV19 with TRBJ2-7, with 7 bases fitting TRBD1. This CDR3 contains 13 residues. CDR1 and CDR2 (germline): LNHDA, SQIVND (reference sequence). V shed 7 bases and J 5 bases; nucleotides not matched to a gene: 8. The CDR3 DNA is TGTGCCAGTACCCTGACAGGGACCCACGAGCAGTACTTC. Translation: CASTLTGTHEQYF.

This clone was observed a few times. The chain has TRBV19 and TRBJ1-5; unclear D gene. This CDR3 has 13 residues. V was trimmed by 5 bases and J by 2 bases, leaving 7 bases between them. Germline CDR1 and CDR2: LNHDA and SQIVND (reference sequence). CDR3 nucleotides: TGTGCCAGTAGTCGGGTGGGCAATCAGCCCCAGCATTTT. Its protein product is CASSRVGNQPQHF.

This clone has a single count. CDR3 loop: CAWSVRTYGYTF. Written as DNA, the CDR3 is TGTGCCTGGAGTGTACGGACTTATGGCTACACCTTC. The chain couples TRBV30 to TRBJ1-2; no clear D gene. V was trimmed by 0 bases and J by 5 bases, leaving 7 bases between them. The CDR3 length is 12 residues. Looked up from germline, CDR1 is GTSNPN and CDR2 is SVGIG (reference sequence).

The chain has TRBV28 and TRBJ1-5; D ambiguous. The CDR3 covers 12 residues. V lost 7 bases to trimming and J lost 6 bases, with 10 bases between them. The germline V gene has CDR1 MDHEN and CDR2 SYDVKM. For the CDR3, the DNA is TGTGCCAGCAAAGCCGGTAGTCAGCCCCAGCATTTT. This gives the protein CASKAGSQPQHF.

The J gene is TRBJ2-1, the V gene TRBV29-1, with D perhaps matching TRBD1 (6 bases). V was shortened by 0 bases and J by 9 bases, with 9 bases between the two germline ends. The CDR3 sequence is 12 residues long. Per germline, CDR1 SQVTM and CDR2 ANQGSEA. CDR3 DNA sequence: TGCAGCGTTGAAGATCAGGACAGTGAGCAGTTCTTC. It is translated as CSVEDQDSEQFF.

The chain recombines TRBV9 with TRBJ2-1; TRBD2 aligns across 10 bases. The germline V gene has CDR1 SGDLS and CDR2 YYNGEE. Trimming at V came to 2 bases and at J to 3 bases, leaving 8 bases not matched to a gene. The CDR3 is 17 residues long. CDR3 nucleotides: TGTGCCAGCAGCGTTGCCCCCCAGCGGGAGGGCTACAATGAGCAGTTCTTC. Protein: CASSVAPQREGYNEQFF. Full variable domain (rest looked up from reference TRBV9 and TRBJ2-1): DSGVTQTPKHLITATGQRVTLRCSPRSGDLSVYWYQQSLDQGLQFLIQYYNGEERAKGNILERFSAQQFPDLHSELNLSSLELGDSALYFCASSVAPQREGYNEQFFGPGTRLTVL.

The chain joins TRBV5-1 to TRBJ1-1, with unresolved D. The ends were cut back, 4 bases at V and 0 bases at J, with 10 bases in the middle. This CDR3 has 14 amino acids. CDR1 SGHRS and CDR2 YFSETQ come from the germline V gene. The CDR3 bases are TGCGCCAGCAGCACGGTGGGGTTGAACACTGAAGCTTTCTTT. Translating it yields CASSTVGLNTEAFF.

The chain joins TRBV11-2 to TRBJ2-7; D gene unclear. CDR1 and CDR2 (germline): SGHAT, FQNNGV. V was trimmed by 4 bases and J by 3 bases, leaving 10 bases between them. The CDR3 consists of 13 residues. The DNA for the CDR3 is TGTGCCAGCAGCTCACCCGCCCTCTACGAGCAGTACTTC. It yields the protein CASSSPALYEQYF.

This chain connects TRBV13 to TRBJ1-2; D ambiguous. This CDR3 comprises 13 residues. The V end lost 5 bases, the J end lost 5 bases, and 12 bases lay between the germline ends. CDR1 and CDR2 from the germline V gene are PRHDT and FYEKMQ (reference sequence). CDR3 region: CASSPGRLYGYTF. The CDR3 DNA follows: TGTGCCAGCAGCCCCGGCAGGCTTTATGGCTACACCTTC.

V usage is TRBV11-1 and J usage is TRBJ2-3, with a possible D match to TRBD2 (5 bases). Germline V gene data show CDR1 as SGHAT and CDR2 as FQDESV (reference sequence). This CDR3 contains 14 residues. Trimming left V 1 base short and J 0 bases short, with 5 bases between. This CDR3 reads CASSLGTSTDTQYF. For the CDR3, the DNA is TGTGCCAGCAGCTTAGGGACTAGCACAGATACGCAGTATTTT.

The chain employs TRBV5-5 and TRBJ1-1; a possible D gene is TRBD1 (5 bases). The V end was cut by 5 bases, the J end by 5 bases, with 13 bases between. This CDR3 has 13 amino acids. Germline V gene lookup returns CDR1 SGHKS and CDR2 YYEKEE (reference sequence). CDR3 nucleotides: TGTGCCAGCAGGGTGAGTGGGGGTACTGAAGCTTTCTTT. As protein: CASRVSGGTEAFF.